Following are 21 T cell receptor beta chains from one sample sequenced in a study of blood T cell repertoires in COVID-19. This table comes from immunoSEQ multiplex PCR, and its TCRdb copy is limited to in-frame clones, with some not included. Of 260,000 or so clones detected, roughly 82% appear once; the ten largest clones hold about 4.4%. Sequences were obtained from peripheral blood. These receptors all come from an older woman with acute or convalescent COVID-19.

The rearrangement links TRBV24-1 to TRBJ2-1; 8 bases match TRBD2. V lost 1 base, J lost 6 bases, and 19 bases stayed unmatched. Germline V lookup: CDR1 KGHDR, CDR2 SFDVKD. The CDR3 spans 20 residues. CDR3 sequence: CATSDFPRRGGTDRINEQFF. CDR3 sequence (DNA): TGTGCCACCAGTGATTTTCCCCGGCGCGGGGGGACCGATCGCATCAATGAGCAGTTCTTC.

The V gene is TRBV27, the J gene TRBJ2-1; 12 nucleotides agree with TRBD2. This CDR3 spans 15 amino acids. Per the germline V gene, CDR1 is MNHEY and CDR2 is SMNVEV (reference sequence). V trimming: 6 bases; J trimming: 3 bases; junction bases outside the gene matches: 3. CDR3 DNA sequence: TGTGCCAGCAGCCAGACTAGCGGGGGCTACAATGAGCAGTTCTTC. Translated: CASSQTSGGYNEQFF.

The chain couples TRBV6-2 or TRBV6-3 to TRBJ1-4; TRBD1 aligns across 10 bases. The CDR3 runs 15 residues. V lost 4 bases and J lost 7; bases outside the gene matches: 6. Germline values: CDR1 MNHEY, CDR2 SVGEGT. CDR3 in DNA: TGTGCCAGCAGTTCGGGACAGGGGACGCGTGAAAAACTGTTTTTT. Translation gives CASSSGQGTREKLFF.

With respect to this clone: The sample has other DNA sequences that encode this CDR3 too. The chain employs TRBV12-3 or TRBV12-4 and TRBJ1-1; TRBD1 agrees at 7 bases. The CDR3 is made up of 13 amino acids. Trimming at V came to 7 bases and at J to 5 bases, leaving 7 bases not matched to a gene. CDR3 residues: CASNLDRNTEAFF. The CDR3 bases are TGTGCCAGCAACCTGGACAGGAATACTGAAGCTTTCTTT.

CDR3 residues: CSADDRGRRGYTF. The CDR3, as DNA: TGCAGCGCTGACGACAGGGGGCGCCGAGGCTACACCTTC. The chain couples TRBV29-1 to TRBJ1-2, with 10 bases matching TRBD1. CDR3 length: 13 residues. CDR1 is SQVTM, CDR2 ANQGSEA, per germline. J lost 8 bases, V lost 7 bases, and 10 bases had no gene match. Complete variable domain (other parts from reference TRBV29-1 and TRBJ1-2): SAVISQKPSRDICQRGTSLTIQCQVDSQVTMMFWYRQQPGQSLTLIATANQGSEATYESGFVIDKFPISRPNLTFSTLTVSNMSPEDSSIYLCSADDRGRRGYTFGSGTRLTVV.

This chain uses TRBV11-2 with TRBJ1-1, with D possibly matching TRBD1 (5 bases). Trimming shortened V by 2 bases and J by 10 bases, and 14 bases separated the two germline ends. Germline values: CDR1 SGHAT, CDR2 FQNNGV. The CDR3 length is 13 residues. The CDR3 DNA sequence: TGTGCCAGCAGCTTAATGGCAGGGCAGGGAGCTTTCTTT. This encodes CASSLMAGQGAFF.

The chain joins TRBV19 to TRBJ2-3, with TRBD1 matching over 10 bases. J lost 7 bases, V lost 0 bases, and 10 bases had no gene match. CDR3 size: 17 residues. Germline V lookup: CDR1 LNHDA, CDR2 SQIVND (reference sequence). The CDR3: CASSIDTGTGERNTQYF. DNA for the CDR3: TGTGCCAGTAGTATAGATACCGGGACAGGGGAACGAAATACGCAGTATTTT. The full variable domain, its missing parts supplied by reference TRBV19 and TRBJ2-3, is DGGITQSPKYLFRKEGQNVTLSCEQNLNHDAMYWYRQDPGQGLRLIYYSQIVNDFQKGDIAEGYSVSREKKESFPLTVTSAQKNPTAFYLCASSIDTGTGERNTQYFGPGTRLTVL.

This clone showed up just a few times. The chain couples TRBV18 to TRBJ1-6; 7 nucleotides match TRBD1. J lost 7 bases, V lost 0 bases, and 9 bases had no gene match. Germline CDR1 reads KGHSH; CDR2 reads LQKENI. CDR3 length: 17 amino acids. The CDR3 DNA reads TGTGCCAGCTCACCACCAAATAGACAGGGCAGGAATTCACCCCTCCACTTT. Its translation is CASSPPNRQGRNSPLHF.

The chain is built from TRBV21-1 and TRBJ1-1; the table names TRBD1, a call not compared with the DNA. TRBV21-1 is listed as a pseudogene. The CDR3 length is 15 residues. The CDR3 is CASSPRDRENTEAFF. Here the CDR3 DNA reads TGTGCCAGCAGCCCCCGGGACAGGGAGAACACTGAAGCTTTCTTT.

The chain has TRBV29-1 and TRBJ2-1, with 7 bases identical to TRBD2. The J segment lost 11 bases and the V segment lost 3 bases, leaving 4 bases of the junction unmatched. The V gene's germline CDR1 is SQVTM and CDR2 ANQGSEA. The CDR3 covers 11 residues. The DNA for the CDR3 is TGCAGCGTTGAGTGGGAGGGAAAGCAGTTCTTC. Protein: CSVEWEGKQFF.

The rearrangement links TRBV6-2 or TRBV6-3 to TRBJ1-5; a weak D match, TRBD1 (5 bases). The CDR3 is made up of 16 amino acids. The germline V and J ends were trimmed by 4 bases and 2 bases, with 15 bases remaining between them. Germline assignment: CDR1 MNHEY and CDR2 SVGEGT. Here the CDR3 DNA reads TGTGCCAGCAGTTTTGGGGGGATATTGGGCAATCAGCCCCAGCATTTT. Protein product: CASSFGGILGNQPQHF.

The gene calls are TRBV7-2 and TRBJ1-6; no definite D call. The ends were cut back, 1 base at V and 10 bases at J, with 11 bases in the middle. Germline V gene sequence: CDR1 SGHTA, CDR2 FQGNSA. The CDR3 contains 14 residues. In DNA, the CDR3 is TGTGCCAGCAGCTTAGACAGTACGGCCTCACCCCTCCACTTT. Its translation: CASSLDSTASPLHF.

The chain joins TRBV5-1 to TRBJ1-2; 7 bases match TRBD1. CDR1 and CDR2 from the germline V gene are SGHRS and YFSETQ. CDR3 length: 13 amino acids. V shed 1 base and J 6 bases; nucleotides not matched to a gene: 3. DNA for the CDR3: TGCGCCAGCAGCTTGCTGCAGGGGGATGGCTACACCTTC. Amino acid sequence: CASSLLQGDGYTF.

This clone was counted a few times. This chain joins TRBV28 and TRBJ1-4; 7 bases map to TRBD1. The trim removed 3 bases at V and 8 bases at J, leaving 9 bases unmatched. Germline V gene lookup returns CDR1 MDHEN and CDR2 SYDVKM. The CDR3 has 15 amino acids. The CDR3 reads CASSFIGQGEEKLFF. CDR3 sequence (DNA): TGTGCCAGCAGTTTCATAGGGCAGGGGGAAGAAAAACTGTTTTTT. Drawing the rest from reference TRBV28 and TRBJ1-4, the complete variable domain is DVKVTQSSRYLVKRTGEKVFLECVQDMDHENMFWYRQDPGLGLRLIYFSYDVKMKEKGDIPEGYSVSREKKERFSLILESASTNQTSMYLCASSFIGQGEEKLFFGSGTQLSVL.

This clone was seen only once. The chain links TRBV9 to TRBJ2-1, with D possibly TRBD2 on 6 matching bases. Germline CDR1 SGDLS, CDR2 YYNGEE. This CDR3 comprises 18 residues. V was shortened by 0 bases and J by 1 base, with 17 bases between the two germline ends. This CDR3 reads CASSVGPTGAGSYNEQFF. The CDR3, as DNA: TGTGCCAGCAGCGTAGGTCCCACAGGCGCGGGATCCTACAATGAGCAGTTCTTC.

V and J are TRBV7-9 and TRBJ1-4; no definite D call. V lost 1 base to trimming and J lost 3 bases, with 12 bases between them. Germline assignment: CDR1 SEHNR and CDR2 FQNEAQ (reference sequence). This CDR3 contains 16 residues. The CDR3 nucleotides are TGTGCCAGCAGCTTAGGCGCGTCGGCGGCTAATGAAAAACTGTTTTTT. Protein sequence: CASSLGASAANEKLFF.

The V and J genes are TRBV11-2 and TRBJ1-5; TRBD1 agrees at 7 bases. This CDR3 has 15 residues. Germline values: CDR1 SGHAT, CDR2 FQNNGV. J was trimmed by 4 bases and V by 1 base; bases with no gene match: 4. CDR3: CASSLGDRVNQPQHF. The CDR3 DNA sequence: TGTGCCAGCAGCTTAGGTGACAGGGTAAATCAGCCCCAGCATTTT.

Concerning this clone: A much larger clone differs by one base, so this may be a read error. The gene calls are TRBV6-5 and TRBJ1-5; TRBD1 might be the D (6 bases). This CDR3 contains 13 residues. Germline V gene sequence: CDR1 MNHEY, CDR2 SVGAGI. Trimming removed 6 bases from V and 4 bases from J, with 10 bases in between. The CDR3 here is CASSGQQNQPQHF. CDR3 coding DNA: TGTGCCAGCAGCGGACAGCAAAATCAGCCCCAGCATTTT.

This chain links TRBV5-6 with TRBJ1-1; TRBD1 might be the D (6 bases). V was pared by 6 bases and J by 1 base, with 13 bases between. Germline CDR1 reads SGHDT; CDR2 reads YYEEEE. The CDR3 runs 14 residues. CDR3 amino acids: CASKLADRNTEAFF. The CDR3 coding sequence is TGTGCCAGCAAGCTTGCGGACAGGAACACTGAAGCTTTCTTT.

This sequence joins TRBV4-1 and TRBJ1-3; 8 bases match TRBD1. V shed 2 bases, J shed 2 bases, and the junction held 5 bases outside the gene matches. The CDR3 contains 16 residues. Germline CDR1 MGHRA, CDR2 YSYEKL. The CDR3 DNA is TGCGCCAGCAGCCAATTGGGACAGGTCGCTGGAAACACCATATATTTT. Its translation: CASSQLGQVAGNTIYF.

The CDR3 nucleotides are TGTGCCAGCATGGGGCTTAAACGGGGGATTGGAAACACCATATATTTT. It is translated as CASMGLKRGIGNTIYF. The V gene is TRBV2, the J gene TRBJ1-3; a weak D match, TRBD1 (5 bases). This CDR3 spans 16 amino acids. V was shortened by 7 bases and J by 3 bases, with 19 bases between the two germline ends. Germline assignment: CDR1 SNHLY and CDR2 FYNNEI.